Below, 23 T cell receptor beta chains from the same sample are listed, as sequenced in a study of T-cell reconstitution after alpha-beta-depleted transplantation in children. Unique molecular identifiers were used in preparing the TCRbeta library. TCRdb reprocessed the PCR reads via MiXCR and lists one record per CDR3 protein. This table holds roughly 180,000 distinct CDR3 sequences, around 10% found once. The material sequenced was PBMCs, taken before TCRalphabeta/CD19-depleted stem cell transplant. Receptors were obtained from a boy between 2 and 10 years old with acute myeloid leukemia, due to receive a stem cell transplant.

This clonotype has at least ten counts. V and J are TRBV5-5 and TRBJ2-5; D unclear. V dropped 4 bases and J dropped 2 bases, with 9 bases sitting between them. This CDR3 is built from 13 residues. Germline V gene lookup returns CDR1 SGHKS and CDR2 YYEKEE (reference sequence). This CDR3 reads CASSHWGQETQYF. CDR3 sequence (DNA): TGTGCCAGCAGCCATTGGGGACAAGAGACCCAGTACTTC.

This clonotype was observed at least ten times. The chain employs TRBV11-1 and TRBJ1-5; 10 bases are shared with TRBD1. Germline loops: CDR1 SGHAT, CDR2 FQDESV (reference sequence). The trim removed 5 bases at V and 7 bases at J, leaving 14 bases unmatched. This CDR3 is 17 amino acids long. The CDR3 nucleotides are TGTGCCAGCAGCCCAGGCGGGGACAGGGGTTTCAGGCAGCCCCAGCATTTT. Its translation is CASSPGGDRGFRQPQHF.

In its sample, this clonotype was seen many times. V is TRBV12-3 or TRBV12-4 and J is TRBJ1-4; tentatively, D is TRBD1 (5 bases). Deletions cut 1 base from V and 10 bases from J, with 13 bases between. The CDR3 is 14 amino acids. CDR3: CASSLDGGYGKLFF. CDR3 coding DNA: TGTGCCAGCAGTTTAGATGGGGGTTACGGAAAACTGTTTTTT.

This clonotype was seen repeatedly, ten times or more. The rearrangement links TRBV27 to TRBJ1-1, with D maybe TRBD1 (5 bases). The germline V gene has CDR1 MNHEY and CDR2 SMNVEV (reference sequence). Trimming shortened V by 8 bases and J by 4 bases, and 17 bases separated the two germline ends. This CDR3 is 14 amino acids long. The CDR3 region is CASVPQGGGTEAFF. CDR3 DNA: TGTGCCAGCGTCCCCCAGGGAGGAGGCACTGAAGCTTTCTTT.

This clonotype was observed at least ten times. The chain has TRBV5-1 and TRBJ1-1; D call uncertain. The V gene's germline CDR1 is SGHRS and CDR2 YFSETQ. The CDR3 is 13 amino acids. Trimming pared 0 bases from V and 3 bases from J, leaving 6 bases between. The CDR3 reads CASSLVAHTEAFF. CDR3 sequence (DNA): TGCGCCAGCAGCTTGGTCGCCCACACTGAAGCTTTCTTT.

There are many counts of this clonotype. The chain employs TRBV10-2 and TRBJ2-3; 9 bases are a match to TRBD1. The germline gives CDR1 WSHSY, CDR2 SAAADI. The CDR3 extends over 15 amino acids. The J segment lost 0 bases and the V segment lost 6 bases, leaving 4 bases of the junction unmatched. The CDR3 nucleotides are TGCGCCAGCAGAACAGGGGGCTCTAGCACAGATACGCAGTATTTT. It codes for CASRTGGSSTDTQYF.

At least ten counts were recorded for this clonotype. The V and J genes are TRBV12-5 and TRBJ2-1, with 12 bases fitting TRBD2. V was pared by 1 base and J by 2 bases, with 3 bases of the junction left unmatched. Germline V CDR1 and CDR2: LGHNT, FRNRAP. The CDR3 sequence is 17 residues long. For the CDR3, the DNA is TGTGCTAGTGGTTTGGATCGGACTAGCGGGACCTACAATGAGCAGTTCTTC. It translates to CASGLDRTSGTYNEQFF.

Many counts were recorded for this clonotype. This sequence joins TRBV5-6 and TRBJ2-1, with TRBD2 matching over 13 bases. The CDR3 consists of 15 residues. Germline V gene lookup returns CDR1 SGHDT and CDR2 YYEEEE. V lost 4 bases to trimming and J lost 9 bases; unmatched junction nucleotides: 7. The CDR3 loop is CASSRGTSGISEQFF. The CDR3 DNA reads TGTGCCAGCAGCCGCGGGACTAGCGGGATAAGTGAGCAGTTCTTC.

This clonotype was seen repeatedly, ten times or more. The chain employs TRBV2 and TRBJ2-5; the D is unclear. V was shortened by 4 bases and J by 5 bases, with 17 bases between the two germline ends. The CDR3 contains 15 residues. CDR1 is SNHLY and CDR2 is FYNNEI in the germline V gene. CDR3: CASSAELTSRETQYF. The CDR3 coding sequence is TGTGCCAGCAGTGCTGAACTGACCTCCCGGGAGACCCAGTACTTC. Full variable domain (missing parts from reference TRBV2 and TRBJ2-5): EPEVTQTPSHQVTQMGQEVILRCVPISNHLYFYWYRQILGQKVEFLVSFYNNEISEKSEIFDDQFSVERPDGSNFTLKIRSTKLEDSAMYFCASSAELTSRETQYFGPGTRLLVL.

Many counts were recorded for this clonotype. CDR3 amino acids: CASRQGNYGYTF. CDR3 coding DNA: TGTGCCAGCAGACAGGGGAACTATGGCTACACCTTC. This chain uses TRBV28 with TRBJ1-2; 7 bases align to TRBD1. Germline lookup yields CDR1 MDHEN and CDR2 SYDVKM. The J segment lost 2 bases and the V segment lost 6 bases, leaving 0 bases of the junction unmatched. CDR3 size: 12 residues.

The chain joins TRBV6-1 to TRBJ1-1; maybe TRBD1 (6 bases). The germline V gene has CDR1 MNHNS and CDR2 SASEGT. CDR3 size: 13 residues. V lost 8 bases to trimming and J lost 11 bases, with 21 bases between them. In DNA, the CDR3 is TGTGCCAGCCCTGAGACAGGTTGGAACCGGGCTTTCTTT. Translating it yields CASPETGWNRAFF.

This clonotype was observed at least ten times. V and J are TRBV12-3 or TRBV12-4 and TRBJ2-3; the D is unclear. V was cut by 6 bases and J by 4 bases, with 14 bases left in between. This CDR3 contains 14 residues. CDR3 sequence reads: CASSQMTGADTQYF. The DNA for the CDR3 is TGTGCCAGCAGCCAAATGACTGGGGCAGATACGCAGTATTTT.

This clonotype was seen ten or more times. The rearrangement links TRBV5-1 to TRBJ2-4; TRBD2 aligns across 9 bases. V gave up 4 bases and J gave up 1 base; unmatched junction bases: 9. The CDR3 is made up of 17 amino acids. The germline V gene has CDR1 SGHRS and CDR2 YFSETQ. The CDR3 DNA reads TGCGCCAGCAGCCCGGGACTAGCCGGGGGGGCCAAAAACATTCAGTACTTC. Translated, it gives CASSPGLAGGAKNIQYF.

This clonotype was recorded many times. The CDR3 spells CSARTGVETQYF. As DNA, the CDR3 is TGCAGTGCTCGGACAGGGGTAGAGACCCAGTACTTC. The rearrangement joins TRBV20-1 to TRBJ2-5; 9 bases line up with TRBD1. V shed 5 bases and J 4 bases; nucleotides not matched to a gene: 2. The CDR3 has 12 residues. Germline CDR1 is DFQATT and CDR2 is SNEGSKA (reference sequence).

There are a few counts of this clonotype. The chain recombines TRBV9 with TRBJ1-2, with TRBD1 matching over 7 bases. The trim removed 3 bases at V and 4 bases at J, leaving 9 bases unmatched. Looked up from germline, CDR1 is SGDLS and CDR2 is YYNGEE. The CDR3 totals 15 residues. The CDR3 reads CASSARTGEFYGYTF. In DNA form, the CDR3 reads TGTGCCAGCAGCGCACGGACAGGTGAGTTCTATGGCTACACCTTC.

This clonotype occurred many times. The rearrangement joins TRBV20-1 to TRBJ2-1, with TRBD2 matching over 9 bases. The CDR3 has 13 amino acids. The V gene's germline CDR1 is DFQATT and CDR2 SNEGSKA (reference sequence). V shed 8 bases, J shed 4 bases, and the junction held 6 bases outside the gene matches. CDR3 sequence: CSLAGDGYNEQFF. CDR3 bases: TGCAGTTTAGCGGGGGACGGATACAATGAGCAGTTCTTC.

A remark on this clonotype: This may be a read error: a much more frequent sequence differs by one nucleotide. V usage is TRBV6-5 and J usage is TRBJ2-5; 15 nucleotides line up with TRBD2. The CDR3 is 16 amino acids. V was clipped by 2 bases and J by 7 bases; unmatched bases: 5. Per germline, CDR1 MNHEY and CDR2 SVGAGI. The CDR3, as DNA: TGTGCCAGCAGTTACGGACTAGCGGGGGGGCACGTGACCCAGTACTTC. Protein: CASSYGLAGGHVTQYF.

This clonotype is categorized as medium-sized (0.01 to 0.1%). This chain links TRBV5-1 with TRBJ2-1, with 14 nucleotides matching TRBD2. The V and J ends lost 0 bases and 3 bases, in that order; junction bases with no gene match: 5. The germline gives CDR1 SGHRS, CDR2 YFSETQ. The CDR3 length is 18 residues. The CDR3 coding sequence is TGCGCCAGCAGCTTGGGACTAGCGGGGGGGTTATACTACAATGAGCAGTTCTTC. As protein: CASSLGLAGGLYYNEQFF.

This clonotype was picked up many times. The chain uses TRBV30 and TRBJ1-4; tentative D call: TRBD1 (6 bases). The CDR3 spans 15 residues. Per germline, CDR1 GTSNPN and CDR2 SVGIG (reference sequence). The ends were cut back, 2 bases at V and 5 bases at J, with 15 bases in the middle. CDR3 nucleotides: TGTGCCTGGAGTCACCTGGGACAAGCGAATGAAAAACTGTTTTTT. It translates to CAWSHLGQANEKLFF. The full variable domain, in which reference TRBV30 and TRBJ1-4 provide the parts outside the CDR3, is SQTIHQWPATLVQPVGSPLSLECTVEGTSNPNLYWYRQAAGRGLQLLFYSVGIGQISSEVPQNLSASRPQDRQFILSSKKLLLSDSGFYLCAWSHLGQANEKLFFGSGTQLSVL.

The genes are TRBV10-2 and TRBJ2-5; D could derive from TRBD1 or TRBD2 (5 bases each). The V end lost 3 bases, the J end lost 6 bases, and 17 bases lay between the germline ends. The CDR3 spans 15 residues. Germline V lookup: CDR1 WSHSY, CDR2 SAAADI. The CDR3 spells CASSDFPGTVKTQYF. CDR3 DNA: TGCGCCAGCAGTGATTTTCCGGGGACCGTGAAGACCCAGTACTTC.

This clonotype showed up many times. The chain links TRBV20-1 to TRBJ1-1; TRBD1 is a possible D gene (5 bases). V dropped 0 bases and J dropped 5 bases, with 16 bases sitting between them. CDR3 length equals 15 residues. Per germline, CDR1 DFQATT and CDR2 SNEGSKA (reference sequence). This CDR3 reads CSARDRGAGRTEAFF. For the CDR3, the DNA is TGCAGTGCTAGAGATCGAGGGGCAGGGAGGACTGAAGCTTTCTTT.

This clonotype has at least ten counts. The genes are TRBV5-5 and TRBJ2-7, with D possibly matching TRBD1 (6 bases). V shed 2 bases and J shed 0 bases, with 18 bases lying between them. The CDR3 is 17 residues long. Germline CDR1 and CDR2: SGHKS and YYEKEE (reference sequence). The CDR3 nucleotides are TGTGCCAGCAGCTTATCGGACAGCAGTATTAGCTCCTACGAGCAGTACTTC. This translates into CASSLSDSSISSYEQYF.

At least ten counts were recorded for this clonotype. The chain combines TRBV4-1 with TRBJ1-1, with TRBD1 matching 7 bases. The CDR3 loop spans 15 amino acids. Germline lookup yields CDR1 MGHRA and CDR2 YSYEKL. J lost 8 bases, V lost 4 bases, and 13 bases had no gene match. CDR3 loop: CASSRNRQGGGEAFF. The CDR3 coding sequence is TGCGCCAGCAGCCGGAACCGACAGGGTGGAGGGGAAGCTTTCTTT.